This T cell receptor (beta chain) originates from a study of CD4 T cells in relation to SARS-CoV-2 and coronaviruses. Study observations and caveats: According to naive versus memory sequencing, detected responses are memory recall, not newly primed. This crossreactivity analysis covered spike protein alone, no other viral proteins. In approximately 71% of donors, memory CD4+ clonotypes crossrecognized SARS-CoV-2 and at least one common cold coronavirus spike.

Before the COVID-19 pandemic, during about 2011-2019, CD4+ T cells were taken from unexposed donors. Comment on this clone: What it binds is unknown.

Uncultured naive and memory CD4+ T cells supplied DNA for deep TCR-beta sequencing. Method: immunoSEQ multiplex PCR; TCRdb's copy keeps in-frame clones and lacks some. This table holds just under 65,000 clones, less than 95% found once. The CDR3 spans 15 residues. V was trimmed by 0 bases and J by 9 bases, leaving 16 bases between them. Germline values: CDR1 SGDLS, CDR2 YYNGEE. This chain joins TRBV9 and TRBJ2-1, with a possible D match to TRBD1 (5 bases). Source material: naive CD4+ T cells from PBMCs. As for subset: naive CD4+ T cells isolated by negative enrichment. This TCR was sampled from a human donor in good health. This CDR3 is CASSVEGQGGREQFF. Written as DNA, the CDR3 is TGTGCCAGCAGCGTAGAGGGCCAGGGTGGCCGTGAGCAGTTCTTC.